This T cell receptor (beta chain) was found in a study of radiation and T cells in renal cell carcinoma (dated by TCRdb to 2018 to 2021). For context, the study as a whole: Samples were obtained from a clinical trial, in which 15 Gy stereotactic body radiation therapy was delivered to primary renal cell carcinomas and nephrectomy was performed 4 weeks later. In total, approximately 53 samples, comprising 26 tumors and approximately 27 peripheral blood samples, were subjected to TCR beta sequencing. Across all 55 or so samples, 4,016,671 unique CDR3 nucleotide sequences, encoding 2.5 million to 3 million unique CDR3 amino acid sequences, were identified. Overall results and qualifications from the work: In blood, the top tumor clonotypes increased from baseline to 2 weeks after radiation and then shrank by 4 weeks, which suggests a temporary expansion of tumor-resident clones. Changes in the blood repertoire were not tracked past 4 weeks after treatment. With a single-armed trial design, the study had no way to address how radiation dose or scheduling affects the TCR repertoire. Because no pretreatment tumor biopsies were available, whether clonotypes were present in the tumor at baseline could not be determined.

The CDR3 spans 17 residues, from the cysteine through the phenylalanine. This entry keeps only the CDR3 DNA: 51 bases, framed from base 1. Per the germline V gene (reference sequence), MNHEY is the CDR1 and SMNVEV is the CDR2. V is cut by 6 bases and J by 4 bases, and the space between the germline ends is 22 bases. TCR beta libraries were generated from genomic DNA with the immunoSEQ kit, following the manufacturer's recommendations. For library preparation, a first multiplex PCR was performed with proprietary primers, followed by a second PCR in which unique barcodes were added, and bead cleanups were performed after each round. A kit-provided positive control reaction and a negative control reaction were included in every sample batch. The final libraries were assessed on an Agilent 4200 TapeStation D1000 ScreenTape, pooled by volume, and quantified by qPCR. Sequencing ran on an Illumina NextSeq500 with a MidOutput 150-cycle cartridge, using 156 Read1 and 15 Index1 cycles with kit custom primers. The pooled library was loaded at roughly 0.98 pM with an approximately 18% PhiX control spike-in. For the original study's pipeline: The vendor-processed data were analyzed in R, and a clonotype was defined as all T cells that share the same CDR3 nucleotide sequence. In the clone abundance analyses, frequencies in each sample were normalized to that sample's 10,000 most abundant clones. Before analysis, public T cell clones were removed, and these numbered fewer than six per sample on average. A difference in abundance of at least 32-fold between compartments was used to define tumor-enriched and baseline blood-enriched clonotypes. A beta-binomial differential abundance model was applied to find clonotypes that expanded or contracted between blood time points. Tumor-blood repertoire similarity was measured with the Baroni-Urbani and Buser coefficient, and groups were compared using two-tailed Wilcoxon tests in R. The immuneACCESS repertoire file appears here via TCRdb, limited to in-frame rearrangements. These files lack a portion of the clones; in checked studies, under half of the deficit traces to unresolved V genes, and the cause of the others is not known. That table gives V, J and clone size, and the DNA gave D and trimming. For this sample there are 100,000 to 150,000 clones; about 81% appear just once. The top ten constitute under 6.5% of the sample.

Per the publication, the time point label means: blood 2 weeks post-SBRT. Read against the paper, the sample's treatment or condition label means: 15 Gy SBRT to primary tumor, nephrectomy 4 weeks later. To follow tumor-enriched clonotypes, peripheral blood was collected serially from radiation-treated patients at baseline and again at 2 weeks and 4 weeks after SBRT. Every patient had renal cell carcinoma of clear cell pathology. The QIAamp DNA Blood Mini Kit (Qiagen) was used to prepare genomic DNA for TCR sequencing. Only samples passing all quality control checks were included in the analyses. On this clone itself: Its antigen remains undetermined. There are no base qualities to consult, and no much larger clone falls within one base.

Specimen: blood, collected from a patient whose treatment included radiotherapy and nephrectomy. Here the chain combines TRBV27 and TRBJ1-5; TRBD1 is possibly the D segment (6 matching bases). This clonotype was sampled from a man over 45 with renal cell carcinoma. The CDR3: CASRKGGLDWGNQPQHF. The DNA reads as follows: TGTGCCAGCAGAAAGGGGGGATTGGATTGGGGTAATCAGCCCCAGCATTTT.